A selection of T cell receptor beta chains follows, all from one sample in a study of blood T cell repertoires in COVID-19. The table came from immunoSEQ multiplex PCR; TCRdb's copy has only in-frame clones and leaves some out. The sample consists of around 42,000 clones, about 85% of them appearing once. Source material: peripheral blood. The source of these receptors is an elderly woman with acute or convalescent COVID-19. CDR3s include the opening cysteine and the closing phenylalanine or tryptophan. Each record gives: V gene, D gene, J gene, clone size, CDR3 DNA, CDR3 protein. A D gene is named only where the DNA matches it firmly. Where a row states a size, it is once, few, many or the class of an expanded clone; other rows omit it.

v_call: TRBV2
d_call: .
j_call: TRBJ1-4
clone_size: .
cdr3_nt: TGTGCCAGCAAGGGGGTAGCAACTAATGAAAAACTGTTTTTT
cdr3_aa: CASKGVATNEKLFF

v_call: TRBV12-3/TRBV12-4
d_call: TRBD1
j_call: TRBJ2-7
clone_size: .
cdr3_nt: TGTGCCAGCACCCGAGACAGGGACGAGCAGTACTTC
cdr3_aa: CASTRDRDEQYF

v_call: TRBV6-5
d_call: TRBD1
j_call: TRBJ1-2
clone_size: .
cdr3_nt: TGTGCCAGCGGGGAGGACAGGGAAAGGGTCTATGGCTACACCTTC
cdr3_aa: CASGEDRERVYGYTF

v_call: TRBV7-2
d_call: .
j_call: TRBJ1-5
clone_size: .
cdr3_nt: TGTGCCAGCAGCCCAGGGGTTATATTAGGCAATCAGCCCCAGCATTTT
cdr3_aa: CASSPGVILGNQPQHF

v_call: TRBV7-8
d_call: .
j_call: TRBJ1-2
clone_size: .
cdr3_nt: TGTGCCAGCAGCTTAGATCAGGCTGGGAGCTATGGCTACACCTTC
cdr3_aa: CASSLDQAGSYGYTF

v_call: TRBV5-1
d_call: TRBD1
j_call: TRBJ1-1
clone_size: .
cdr3_nt: TGCGCCAGCAGCTTGGCCTACAGGGGGCGCGGCACTGAAGCTTTCTTT
cdr3_aa: CASSLAYRGRGTEAFF

v_call: TRBV18
d_call: .
j_call: TRBJ1-5
clone_size: .
cdr3_nt: TGTGCCAGCTCTATTTCGGGGGGGCGGAATCAGCCCCAGCATTTT
cdr3_aa: CASSISGGRNQPQHF

v_call: TRBV29-1
d_call: TRBD1
j_call: TRBJ1-2
clone_size: .
cdr3_nt: TGCAGCGTTGAGGAGGGGGCGGGTGGCTACACCTTC
cdr3_aa: CSVEEGAGGYTF

v_call: TRBV3-1/TRBV3-2
d_call: .
j_call: TRBJ2-1
clone_size: .
cdr3_nt: TGTGCCAGCAGCCAAGGTCCTAACTACAATGAGCAGTTCTTC
cdr3_aa: CASSQGPNYNEQFF

v_call: TRBV6-5
d_call: .
j_call: TRBJ1-4
clone_size: .
cdr3_nt: TGTGCCAGCAGGGACACTCGCACTAATGAAAAACTGTTTTTT
cdr3_aa: CASRDTRTNEKLFF

v_call: TRBV11-3
d_call: TRBD1
j_call: TRBJ1-6
clone_size: .
cdr3_nt: TGTGCCAGCAGCCTTAGACAGGGGCGTCCAAGCTCCTATAATTCACCCCTCCACTTT
cdr3_aa: CASSLRQGRPSSYNSPLHF

v_call: TRBV30
d_call: .
j_call: TRBJ2-7
clone_size: once
cdr3_nt: TGTGCCTGGAGTGTACGGGACTTGTCGGCCTACGAGCAGTACTTC
cdr3_aa: CAWSVRDLSAYEQYF

v_call: TRBV6-2/TRBV6-3
d_call: .
j_call: TRBJ2-5
clone_size: .
cdr3_nt: TGTGCCAGCAGTTACTCGATACCCATTACAGGGTTTGAGACCCAGTACTTC
cdr3_aa: CASSYSIPITGFETQYF

v_call: TRBV18
d_call: .
j_call: TRBJ1-3
clone_size: .
cdr3_nt: TGTGCCAGCTCACCAGTCCGGGACACAGGAAACACCATATATTTT
cdr3_aa: CASSPVRDTGNTIYF

v_call: TRBV5-4
d_call: TRBD1
j_call: TRBJ1-4
clone_size: .
cdr3_nt: TGTGCCAGCAGCGGACAGGGTCCGGGTAATGAAAAACTGTTTTTT
cdr3_aa: CASSGQGPGNEKLFF

v_call: TRBV30
d_call: .
j_call: TRBJ1-1
clone_size: .
cdr3_nt: TGTGCCTGGAGTGTAGTGCAGATGAACACTGAAGCTTTCTTT
cdr3_aa: CAWSVVQMNTEAFF

v_call: TRBV19
d_call: TRBD1
j_call: TRBJ1-1
clone_size: .
cdr3_nt: TGTGCCAGTAGTATTAACAGGGGAGGCACTGAAGCTTTCTTT
cdr3_aa: CASSINRGGTEAFF

v_call: TRBV7-9
d_call: .
j_call: TRBJ1-4
clone_size: few
cdr3_nt: TGTGCCAGCAGCTTAGATCTAGGGGAAGAAAAACTGTTTTTT
cdr3_aa: CASSLDLGEEKLFF

v_call: TRBV5-5
d_call: TRBD1
j_call: TRBJ2-2
clone_size: .
cdr3_nt: TGTGCCAGCAGCGTCCGGGACAGGGGGGTGAACACCGGGGAGCTGTTTTTT
cdr3_aa: CASSVRDRGVNTGELFF

v_call: TRBV18
d_call: TRBD1
j_call: TRBJ1-1
clone_size: .
cdr3_nt: TGTGCCAGCTCATGGACAGGGGACACTGAAGCTTTCTTT
cdr3_aa: CASSWTGDTEAFF

v_call: TRBV29-1
d_call: TRBD1
j_call: TRBJ1-2
clone_size: few
cdr3_nt: TGCAGCGCTGGGACAGATTATGGCTACACCTTC
cdr3_aa: CSAGTDYGYTF

v_call: TRBV19
d_call: TRBD1
j_call: TRBJ1-1
clone_size: .
cdr3_nt: TGTGCCAGTAGTACCCGGGACAGGGGTCGGTATACTGAAGCTTTCTTT
cdr3_aa: CASSTRDRGRYTEAFF

v_call: TRBV5-8
d_call: .
j_call: TRBJ1-2
clone_size: .
cdr3_nt: TGTGCCAGCAGCTTCCAGGGCCCCTATGGCTACACCTTC
cdr3_aa: CASSFQGPYGYTF

v_call: TRBV3-1/TRBV3-2
d_call: TRBD1
j_call: TRBJ2-6
clone_size: .
cdr3_nt: TGTGCCAGCAGCCAAGATTTCGGGACAGGGGCTGGGGCCAACGTCCTGACTTTC
cdr3_aa: CASSQDFGTGAGANVLTF

v_call: TRBV12-5
d_call: .
j_call: TRBJ2-2
clone_size: once
cdr3_nt: TGTGCTAGTGGTTTGTTCGGCGGGGAGCTGTTTTTT
cdr3_aa: CASGLFGGELFF

v_call: TRBV19
d_call: .
j_call: TRBJ1-6
clone_size: .
cdr3_nt: TGTGCCAGTACCCCGACAGCGTATAATTCACCCCTCCACTTT
cdr3_aa: CASTPTAYNSPLHF

v_call: TRBV28
d_call: TRBD1
j_call: TRBJ1-5
clone_size: .
cdr3_nt: TGTGCCAGCAGGAGACAGGGTGAGCCCCAGCATTTT
cdr3_aa: CASRRQGEPQHF

v_call: TRBV19
d_call: .
j_call: TRBJ2-5
clone_size: once
cdr3_nt: TGTGCCAGTAGTGTGGTAACACAAGAGACCCAGTACTTC
cdr3_aa: CASSVVTQETQYF

v_call: TRBV18
d_call: TRBD1
j_call: TRBJ1-5
clone_size: .
cdr3_nt: TGTGCCAGCTCACCAGACAGGGACACAAGCAATCAGCCCCAGCATTTT
cdr3_aa: CASSPDRDTSNQPQHF

v_call: TRBV4-1
d_call: TRBD2
j_call: TRBJ2-5
clone_size: once
cdr3_nt: TGCGCCAGCAGCCAGGGACTAGCGGGGGGCCTTCAAGAGACCCAGTACTTC
cdr3_aa: CASSQGLAGGLQETQYF

v_call: TRBV11-2
d_call: TRBD2
j_call: TRBJ2-1
clone_size: .
cdr3_nt: TGTGCCAGCAGCTTACGTAGCGGGGGGGCCGCCAATGAGCAGTTCTTC
cdr3_aa: CASSLRSGGAANEQFF

v_call: TRBV7-9
d_call: TRBD1
j_call: TRBJ1-3
clone_size: few
cdr3_nt: TGTGCCAGCAGCCGGGGACAGGGGACAACTGGAAACACCATATATTTT
cdr3_aa: CASSRGQGTTGNTIYF

v_call: TRBV10-3
d_call: .
j_call: TRBJ1-4
clone_size: .
cdr3_nt: TGTGCCATCAGTGAGTCAGGAACAGGGAATAATGAAAAACTGTTTTTT
cdr3_aa: CAISESGTGNNEKLFF